The 11 T cell receptor beta chains reported below all come from one sample, sequenced in a study of response to subunit inactivated influenza vaccine. TCRdb ran MiXCR on the RT-PCR reads and lists one entry per CDR3 protein. The sample consists of a few hundred thousand distinct CDR3 sequences, 22% of them appearing once. The sequenced sample was PBMCs from blood, obtained about 20 months after vaccination. These receptors all come from a man in his fifties or sixties who received an inactivated influenza vaccine.

This clonotype was recorded at least ten times. The chain couples TRBV3-1 to TRBJ1-2; D gene ambiguous. The CDR3 runs to 13 residues. Germline V gives CDR1 LGHDT, CDR2 YNNKEL (reference sequence). V dropped 1 base and J dropped 5 bases, with 8 bases sitting between them. CDR3 protein: CASSQGPWYGYTF. The CDR3 DNA reads as TGTGCCAGCAGCCAAGGTCCCTGGTATGGCTACACCTTC. The full variable domain, its missing parts supplied by reference TRBV3-1 and TRBJ1-2, is DTAVSQTPKYLVTQMGNDKSIKCEQNLGHDTMYWYKQDSKKFLKIMFSYNNKELIINETVPNRFSPKSPDKAHLNLHINSLELGDSAVYFCASSQGPWYGYTFGSGTRLTVV.

This clonotype was counted once. This sequence joins TRBV12-3 or TRBV12-4 and TRBJ2-1, with unresolved D. CDR3 length: 14 amino acids. Deletions cut 6 bases from V and 0 bases from J, with 9 bases between. Here the CDR3 reads CASSPLGSYNEQFF. For the CDR3, the DNA is TGTGCCAGCAGCCCCCTCGGCTCCTACAATGAGCAGTTCTTC.

The chain carries TRBV11-2 and TRBJ1-2; 7 bases are a match to TRBD1. Germline CDR1 SGHAT, CDR2 FQNNGV. The V and J ends lost 4 bases and 7 bases, in that order; junction bases with no gene match: 9. This CDR3 contains 14 residues. Here the CDR3 reads CASSSGQSWSGYTF. The CDR3 DNA sequence: TGTGCCAGCAGCTCGGGACAGTCGTGGTCTGGCTACACCTTC. Full variable domain (missing parts from reference TRBV11-2 and TRBJ1-2): EAGVAQSPRYKIIEKRQSVAFWCNPISGHATLYWYQQILGQGPKLLIQFQNNGVVDDSQLPKDRFSAERLKGVDSTLKIQPAKLEDSAVYLCASSSGQSWSGYTFGSGTRLTVV.

V usage is TRBV12-3 or TRBV12-4 and J usage is TRBJ1-1, with a tentative D call TRBD1 (6 bases). The CDR3 is made up of 16 amino acids. Trimming cost V 10 bases and J 4 bases, with 25 bases left between them. The CDR3 protein is CATSHPGAVFGTEAFF. CDR3 DNA sequence: TGTGCCACCAGCCACCCGGGGGCCGTTTTCGGCACTGAAGCTTTCTTT.

This clonotype came up a few times. J is TRBJ2-5 and V is TRBV10-3; a weak D match, TRBD2 (6 bases). Germline CDR1 reads ENHRY; CDR2 reads SYGVKD. V lost 2 bases and J 5 bases, leaving 12 bases between the germline ends. This CDR3 has 14 residues. CDR3 loop: CAISEIGGRETQYF. DNA for the CDR3: TGTGCCATCAGTGAGATCGGGGGTAGGGAGACCCAGTACTTC.

This clonotype was counted a few times. The rearrangement joins TRBV20-1 to TRBJ2-7; D perhaps matches TRBD2 (6 bases). The CDR3 contains 15 residues. Germline loops: CDR1 DFQATT, CDR2 SNEGSKA (reference sequence). V lost 2 bases to trimming and J lost 4 bases, with 18 bases between them. DNA for the CDR3: TGCAGTGCTAGAAGCCCAGGTGGACGGGGGTACGAGCAGTACTTC. It yields the protein CSARSPGGRGYEQYF.

This clonotype was counted only a few times. This chain connects TRBV5-1 to TRBJ1-6; no firm D call. V gave up 4 bases and J gave up 5 bases, with 10 bases separating them. Germline CDR1 SGHRS, CDR2 YFSETQ. This CDR3 contains 14 residues. CDR3 sequence (DNA): TGCGCCAGCAGCCCGCTAGGGAATAATTCACCCCTCCACTTT. Translation: CASSPLGNNSPLHF.

The chain couples TRBV20-1 to TRBJ2-3, with 9 positions matching TRBD2. V was clipped by 0 bases and J by 1 base; unmatched bases: 5. The germline V gene has CDR1 DFQATT and CDR2 SNEGSKA (reference sequence). The CDR3 length is 16 residues. The CDR3 sequence: CSARDPQRGGTDTQYF. In DNA, the CDR3 is TGCAGTGCTAGAGATCCCCAGCGGGGGGGCACAGATACGCAGTATTTT.

V and J are TRBV6-1 and TRBJ1-2; D call uncertain. Trimming took off 7 bases at V and 11 bases at J, with 20 bases between the two ends. CDR1 is MNHNS, CDR2 SASEGT, per germline. The CDR3 has 13 residues. CDR3 sequence (DNA): TGTGCCAGCACCACCGACCAGACAAGGAGGTACACCTTC. This sequence encodes CASTTDQTRRYTF.

V and J are TRBV5-1 and TRBJ1-5; D might be TRBD1 (6 bases). Germline lookup yields CDR1 SGHRS and CDR2 YFSETQ. There are 14 residues in the CDR3. V gave up 4 bases and J gave up 3 bases, with 11 bases separating them. The CDR3 DNA reads TGCGCCAGCAGCCTGACAGGCCTCAATCAGCCCCAGCATTTT. Its translation: CASSLTGLNQPQHF.

V is TRBV20-1 and J is TRBJ2-7; D is undetermined. CDR1 and CDR2 (germline): DFQATT, SNEGSKA (reference sequence). CDR3 length: 13 amino acids. V was cut by 4 bases and J by 4 bases, with 14 bases left in between. CDR3 loop: CSAINGRSYEQYF. In DNA, the CDR3 is TGCAGTGCTATAAACGGCAGGTCTTACGAGCAGTACTTC.